A selection of T cell receptor beta chains follows, all from one sample in a study of blood T cell repertoires in COVID-19. The table came from immunoSEQ multiplex PCR; TCRdb's copy has only in-frame clones and leaves some out. The top ten clones hold 5.5% to 7.5% of a sample with fewer than 200,000 clones, about 80% of them seen once. The sample comprised peripheral blood. Receptors were obtained from a woman aged 40 to 49 with COVID-19, enrolled during active disease. Both conserved end residues are part of each CDR3. The D gene is left open where the match is weak. Rows give clone size only sometimes, using once, few, many, or a class for an expanded clone.

d_gene	j_gene	abundance	v_gene	CDR3aa	CDR3nt
TRBD1	TRBJ2-1	.	TRBV11-3	CASSLTGGHNEQFF	TGTGCCAGCAGCTTGACAGGGGGACACAATGAGCAGTTCTTC
.	TRBJ1-2	.	TRBV4-2	CASSQDIGFLFLGYTF	TGTGCCAGCAGCCAAGATATCGGGTTCTTATTCCTTGGCTACACCTTC
TRBD2	TRBJ2-3	.	TRBV9	CASSPQTSGNTDTQYF	TGTGCCAGCAGCCCACAGACTAGCGGCAACACAGATACGCAGTATTTT
TRBD1	TRBJ1-4	.	TRBV2	CASSADRGLKEKLFF	TGTGCCAGCAGCGCCGACAGGGGGCTTAAGGAAAAACTGTTTTTT
TRBD2	TRBJ2-7	.	TRBV11-2	CASSLAGKREYEQYF	TGTGCCAGCAGCTTAGCGGGCAAGCGGGAGTACGAGCAGTACTTC
.	TRBJ2-3	.	TRBV11-1	CASSFRGLGVDTQYF	TGTGCCAGCAGCTTCAGGGGCTTGGGGGTGGATACGCAGTATTTT
.	TRBJ2-3	.	TRBV27	CASSAGVTDTQYF	TGTGCCAGCAGTGCAGGGGTCACAGATACGCAGTATTTT
TRBD1	TRBJ1-2	.	TRBV2	CASSADRVGGYTF	TGTGCCAGCAGTGCTGACAGGGTCGGTGGCTACACCTTC
.	TRBJ2-1	.	TRBV15	CATSRVATGYNEQFF	TGTGCCACCAGCAGAGTCGCGACAGGATACAATGAGCAGTTCTTC
TRBD2	TRBJ2-3	once	TRBV7-3	CASSLIAGGTDTQYF	TGTGCCAGCAGCTTAATAGCGGGAGGCACAGATACGCAGTATTTT